What follows describes a single TCR beta chain. The antigen is undetermined. The data belong to a study of Graves' ophthalmopathy and Graves' hyperthyroidism. Broader study findings: Separation of ophthalmopathy from stable hyperthyroidism was achieved by a 13-signature model, at roughly 88% sensitivity and approximately 81% specificity.

As the template, RNA transcripts were used to amplify TCR beta CDR3 regions. First-round RT-PCR employed HTBI primers, with a second-round multiplex PCR after it. A single record per CDR3 protein comes from TCRdb applying MiXCR to the multiplex PCR reads. The data hold 650,000 to 800,000 distinct CDR3 sequences, with about two fifths observed a single time. The V and J ends lost 6 bases and 10 bases respectively, with 13 bases between them. The CDR3 loop spans 11 amino acids. Germline CDR1 is SGHTA and CDR2 is FQGNSA. Sequenced: peripheral blood. This sequence was found in an adult man with Graves' ophthalmopathy. V usage is TRBV7-2 and J usage is TRBJ2-7; D remains unclear. In DNA, the CDR3 is TGTGCCAGCAGTTACTTAGGTCTCCAGTACTTC. Its translation is CASSYLGLQYF.